The source of this T cell receptor (beta chain) is a study of early T cells in non-severe SARS-CoV-2 infection. Study-level background: Unpaired chains resulted from sequencing bulk RNA of unsorted whole blood.

Using its own MiXCR run on the 5' RACE reads, TCRdb lists one record per CDR3 protein. The sample yields around 92,000 distinct CDR3 sequences, roughly 11% seen once. This clonotype was recorded at least ten times. Its antigen is still unknown. Points from the study as a whole: VDJdb matches were skewed toward anti-spike CD8 T cell responses.

The CDR3 covers 14 residues. The clonotype comes from an adult who was a healthcare worker with PCR-confirmed SARS-CoV-2 infection or an uninfected control (not recorded which). Sequencing was done on a sample of whole blood. The chain carries TRBV21-1 and TRBJ2-1; the table's D call, TRBD1, was not checked against the DNA. TRBV21-1 is a pseudogene segment. The CDR3, as DNA: TGTGCCAGCAGACGACAGGTAGCCTACAATGAGCAGTTCTTC. It is translated as CASRRQVAYNEQFF.